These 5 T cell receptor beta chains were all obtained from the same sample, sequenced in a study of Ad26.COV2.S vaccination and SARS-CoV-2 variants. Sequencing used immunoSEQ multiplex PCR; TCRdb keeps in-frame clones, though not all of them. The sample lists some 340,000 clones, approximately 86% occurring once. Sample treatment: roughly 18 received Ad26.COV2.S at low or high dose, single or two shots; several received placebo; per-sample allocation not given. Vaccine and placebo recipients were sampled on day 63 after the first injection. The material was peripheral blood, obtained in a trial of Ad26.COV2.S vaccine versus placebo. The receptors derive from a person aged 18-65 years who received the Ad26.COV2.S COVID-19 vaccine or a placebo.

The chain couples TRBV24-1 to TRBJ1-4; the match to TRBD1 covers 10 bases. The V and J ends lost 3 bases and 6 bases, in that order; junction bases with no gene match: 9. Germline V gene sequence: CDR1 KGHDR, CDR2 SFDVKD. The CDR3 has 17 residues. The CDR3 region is CATSDRYSGTGDEKLFF. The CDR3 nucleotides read TGTGCCACCAGTGATCGATATTCCGGGACAGGGGATGAAAAACTGTTTTTT.

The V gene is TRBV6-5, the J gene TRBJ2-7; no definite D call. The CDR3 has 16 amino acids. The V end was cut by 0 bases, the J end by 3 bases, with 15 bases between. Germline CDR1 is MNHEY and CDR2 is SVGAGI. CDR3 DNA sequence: TGTGCCAGCAGTTACTCGGACCACAAGTACCTCTACGAGCAGTACTTC. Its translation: CASSYSDHKYLYEQYF.

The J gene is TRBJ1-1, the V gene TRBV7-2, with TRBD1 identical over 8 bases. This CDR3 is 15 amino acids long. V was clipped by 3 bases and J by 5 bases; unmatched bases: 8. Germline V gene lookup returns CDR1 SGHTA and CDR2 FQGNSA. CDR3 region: CASSFPGQVKTEAFF. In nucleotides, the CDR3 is TGTGCCAGCAGCTTCCCGGGACAGGTTAAGACTGAAGCTTTCTTT.

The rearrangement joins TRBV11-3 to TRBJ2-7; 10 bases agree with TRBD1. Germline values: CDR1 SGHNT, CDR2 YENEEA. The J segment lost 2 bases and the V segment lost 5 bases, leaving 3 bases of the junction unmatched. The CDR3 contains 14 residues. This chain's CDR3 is CASSLGTGAYEQYF. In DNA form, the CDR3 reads TGTGCCAGCAGCCTTGGGACAGGGGCCTACGAGCAGTACTTC.

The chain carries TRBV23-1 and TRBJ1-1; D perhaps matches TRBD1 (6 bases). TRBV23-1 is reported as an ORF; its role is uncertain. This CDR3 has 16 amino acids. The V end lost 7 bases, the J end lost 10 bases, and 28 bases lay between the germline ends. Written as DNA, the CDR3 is TGCGCCAGCACGAGGGGGGGCCACAAACCACCCTCGGTAGCTTTCTTT. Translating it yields CASTRGGHKPPSVAFF.